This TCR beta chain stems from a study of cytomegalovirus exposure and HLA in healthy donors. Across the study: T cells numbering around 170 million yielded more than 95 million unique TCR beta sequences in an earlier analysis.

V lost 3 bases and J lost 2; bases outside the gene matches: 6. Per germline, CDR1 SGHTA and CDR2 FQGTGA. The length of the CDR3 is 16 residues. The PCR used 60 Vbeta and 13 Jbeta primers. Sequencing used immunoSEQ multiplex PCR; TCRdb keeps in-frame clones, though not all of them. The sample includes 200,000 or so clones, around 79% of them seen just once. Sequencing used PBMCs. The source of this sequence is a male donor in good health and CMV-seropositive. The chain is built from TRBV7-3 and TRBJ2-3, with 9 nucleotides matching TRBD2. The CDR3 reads CASSLGASGATDTQYF. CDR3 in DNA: TGTGCCAGCAGCTTGGGTGCTAGCGGGGCCACAGATACGCAGTATTTT.